These 17 T cell receptor beta chains originate from one sample sequenced in a study of human T cells and chemical hapten exposure. Each CDR3 protein gets one entry after TCRdb re-called the RACE reads with MiXCR. The profile shows about 110,000 distinct CDR3 sequences, about a tenth of them singletons. Noted time point: patch test 2, 6 weeks after DPC sensitization. Treatment noted: therapeutic diphenylcyclopropenone sensitization with weekly scalp DPC. The sequences come from whole blood, collected in connection with sensitization to the hapten diphenylcyclopropenone (DPC). These receptors originate from a woman in her thirties or forties with alopecia areata. Some clones in this sample may be carry-over from other donors' samples.

There are a few counts of this clonotype. The rearrangement links TRBV29-1 to TRBJ2-5; D not certain. The CDR3 is 14 amino acids. Germline CDR1 is SQVTM and CDR2 is ANQGSEA. V was cut by 4 bases and J by 1 base, with 13 bases left in between. The chain's CDR3 is CSVAPGGAQETQYF. As DNA, the CDR3 is TGCAGCGTTGCCCCCGGCGGAGCCCAAGAGACCCAGTACTTC.

This clonotype was seen many times. The chain recombines TRBV6-2 or TRBV6-3 with TRBJ1-2; D gene uncertain. Germline CDR1 reads MNHEY; CDR2 reads SVGEGT. Trimming took off 0 bases at V and 4 bases at J, with 6 bases between the two ends. The CDR3 totals 13 residues. This chain's CDR3 is CASSYSTSYGYTF. The DNA of the CDR3 is TGTGCCAGCAGTTACTCGACGTCCTATGGCTACACCTTC.

This clonotype was observed many times. At one end, the junction sequence differs from germline, possibly due to a read error. This sequence joins TRBV7-9 and TRBJ2-3; perhaps TRBD2 as D (6 bases). Germline loops: CDR1 SEHNR, CDR2 FQNEAQ (reference sequence). There are 11 residues in the CDR3. As DNA, the CDR3 is TGTGCCAGCAGCATTAGGGGACTGACCGTTTTT. Translation: CASSIRGLTVF.

This clonotype turned up a few times. This chain uses TRBV5-5 with TRBJ2-7, with D perhaps being TRBD1 or TRBD2 (5 bases each). CDR3 length: 16 amino acids. V was trimmed by 4 bases and J by 3 bases, leaving 20 bases between them. The V gene's germline CDR1 is SGHKS and CDR2 YYEKEE (reference sequence). CDR3 in amino acids: CASSLDTVGDGYEQYF. The CDR3 DNA is TGTGCCAGCAGCCTAGACACGGTGGGGGACGGCTACGAGCAGTACTTC.

This clonotype showed up many times. The J gene is TRBJ2-1, the V gene TRBV6-1, with a possible D match to TRBD1 (5 bases). The CDR3 extends over 13 amino acids. V lost 7 bases and J 2 bases, leaving 9 bases between the germline ends. CDR1 is MNHNS, CDR2 SASEGT, per germline. Here the CDR3 reads CASKQDPYNEQFF. The CDR3 region has the DNA TGTGCCAGCAAACAGGACCCCTACAATGAGCAGTTCTTC.

In its sample, this clonotype was seen a few times. This chain connects TRBV18 to TRBJ2-5, with D unresolved. Germline loops: CDR1 KGHSH, CDR2 LQKENI. The V and J ends lost 2 bases and 3 bases respectively, with 10 bases between them. This CDR3 has 14 amino acids. The CDR3, as DNA: TGTGCCAGCTCACCAGGGTCGAAGGAAGAGACCCAGTACTTC. Its protein is CASSPGSKEETQYF.

There are a few counts of this clonotype. The chain carries TRBV27 and TRBJ2-3, with a tentative D call TRBD2 (6 bases). Deletions cut 8 bases from V and 5 bases from J, with 20 bases between. In germline, CDR1 is MNHEY, CDR2 SMNVEV (reference sequence). The CDR3 loop spans 15 amino acids. The CDR3 sequence: CASREPGDVVDTQYF. CDR3 nucleotides: TGTGCCAGCCGGGAACCGGGGGACGTAGTAGATACGCAGTATTTT.

There are many counts of this clonotype. The chain couples TRBV11-1 to TRBJ2-3; D is perhaps TRBD2 (6 bases). This CDR3 spans 15 amino acids. The ends were cut back, 3 bases at V and 5 bases at J, with 15 bases in the middle. Looked up from germline, CDR1 is SGHAT and CDR2 is FQDESV (reference sequence). In DNA form, the CDR3 reads TGTGCCAGCAGCTTTGACGGGACTCGGGGAGATACGCAGTATTTT. The encoded protein is CASSFDGTRGDTQYF.

The V call is TRBV14, the J call TRBJ2-1; tentative D call: TRBD1 (7 bases). V shed 3 bases and J shed 4 bases, with 19 bases lying between them. The CDR3 is 17 amino acids. Germline loops: CDR1 SGHDN, CDR2 FVKESK. The DNA for the CDR3 is TGTGCCAGCAGCCAGAGGCCAGGGGGGCTGCTATACAATGAGCAGTTCTTC. As protein: CASSQRPGGLLYNEQFF.

In its sample, this clonotype was seen a few times. The chain links TRBV19 to TRBJ1-5; D uncertain. V was pared by 6 bases and J by 3 bases, with 18 bases between. The CDR3 has 16 residues. The germline CDR1 and CDR2 sequences are LNHDA and SQIVND (reference sequence). CDR3 protein: CASSDEDSGYNQPQHF. DNA for the CDR3: TGTGCCAGTAGCGACGAGGACTCTGGTTACAATCAGCCCCAGCATTTT.

The rearrangement joins TRBV9 to TRBJ1-1; the D is unclear. The CDR3 is 13 amino acids. Germline V gene data show CDR1 as SGDLS and CDR2 as YYNGEE. Trimming shortened V by 4 bases and J by 5 bases, and 12 bases separated the two germline ends. The CDR3 nucleotides read TGTGCCAGCAGCCCTTCGGGCAGGACTGAAGCTTTCTTT. Translation: CASSPSGRTEAFF.

In its sample, this clonotype was seen many times. The rearrangement links TRBV15 to TRBJ2-6, with a weak D call TRBD2 (6 bases). V was trimmed by 3 bases and J by 3 bases, leaving 9 bases between them. The CDR3 is made up of 15 amino acids. CDR1 and CDR2 (germline): LNHNV, YYDKDF (reference sequence). CDR3 sequence reads: CATSSWGGGANVLTF. The CDR3 DNA is TGTGCCACCAGCAGCTGGGGAGGTGGGGCCAACGTCCTGACTTTC.

The rearrangement uses TRBV12-5 and TRBJ1-1, with 8 nucleotides matching TRBD1. The trim removed 6 bases at V and 5 bases at J, leaving 5 bases unmatched. The germline V gene has CDR1 LGHNT and CDR2 FRNRAP. The CDR3 is 13 residues long. CDR3 DNA: TGTGCTAGTGGCCCGGACAGGGCTACTGAAGCTTTCTTT. Its protein is CASGPDRATEAFF.

This clonotype has a count of ten or more. This chain connects TRBV7-2 to TRBJ2-3; maybe TRBD2 (6 bases). This CDR3 is built from 14 residues. Germline V gives CDR1 SGHTA, CDR2 FQGNSA. V gave up 5 bases and J gave up 4 bases, with 13 bases separating them. CDR3 sequence (DNA): TGTGCCAGCAGCAGGGGAGGCCTTGCAGATACGCAGTATTTT. Translation gives CASSRGGLADTQYF.

The chain uses TRBV11-2 and TRBJ1-1; tentatively, D is TRBD1 (5 bases). The germline gives CDR1 SGHAT, CDR2 FQNNGV. Trimming left V 3 bases short and J 4 bases short, with 12 bases between. The CDR3 contains 14 residues. CDR3 coding DNA: TGTGCCAGCAGCTTTTCGTCGGGGGGCACTGAAGCTTTCTTT. It specifies CASSFSSGGTEAFF.

The genes are TRBV7-8 and TRBJ2-3; 7 nucleotides align to TRBD1. The CDR3 runs to 15 residues. With V trimmed by 5 bases and J by 5 bases, 10 bases remained unmatched. Germline V gene data show CDR1 as SGHVS and CDR2 as FQNEAQ. DNA for the CDR3: TGTGCCAGCAGCAGAGACAGGGTTCCCGTAGATACGCAGTATTTT. Translated: CASSRDRVPVDTQYF.

This clonotype was seen a handful of times. The chain links TRBV29-1 to TRBJ1-1; D is uncertain. This CDR3 region has 12 residues. Germline values: CDR1 SQVTM, CDR2 ANQGSEA. The V end lost 6 bases, the J end lost 4 bases, and 12 bases lay between the germline ends. The CDR3 here is CSVLVPATEAFF. As DNA, the CDR3 is TGCAGCGTCCTGGTCCCTGCCACTGAAGCTTTCTTT. The complete variable domain, with remaining parts taken from reference TRBV29-1 and TRBJ1-1, reads SAVISQKPSRDICQRGTSLTIQCQVDSQVTMMFWYRQQPGQSLTLIATANQGSEATYESGFVIDKFPISRPNLTFSTLTVSNMSPEDSSIYLCSVLVPATEAFFGQGTRLTVV.